The source of this TCR beta chain is a study of early T cells in non-severe SARS-CoV-2 infection. Background on the study: The input, bulk RNA from unsorted whole blood, was sequenced, and chains were unpaired.

Unique molecular identifiers (one per individual cDNA molecule) were attached. TCRdb re-called the 5' RACE reads through MiXCR, storing one row per CDR3 protein. The sample includes around 64,000 distinct CDR3 sequences, over 10% of them seen just once. By share, this clonotype counts as medium-sized. This clonotype was obtained from an adult who was a healthcare worker with PCR-confirmed SARS-CoV-2 infection or an uninfected control (not recorded which). The sequencing here drew on whole blood, taken at baseline.

The CDR3 DNA reads TGTGCCAGCAGCTTAGTGGGGGCCCGAGACCTGGTAAGAGATACGCAGTATTTT. The encoded protein is CASSLVGARDLVRDTQYF. The chain has TRBV7-8 and TRBJ2-3, with a tentative D call TRBD1 (6 bases). V was shortened by 1 base and J by 5 bases, with 22 bases between the two germline ends. Germline V CDR1 and CDR2: SGHVS, FQNEAQ. This CDR3 spans 18 amino acids.